The T cell receptor (beta chain) described here comes from a study of cytomegalovirus exposure and HLA in healthy donors. The V gene's germline CDR1 is SGHKS and CDR2 YYEKEE (reference sequence). The CDR3 totals 13 residues. J was trimmed by 4 bases and V by 3 bases; bases with no gene match: 2. Use of 60 Vbeta and 13 Jbeta primers characterized the PCR. Assay: immunoSEQ multiplex PCR; the TCRdb copy retains only in-frame clones and omits some. The sample lists approximately 100,000 clones, 74% occurring once. The clonotype originates from a human donor in good health. V usage is TRBV5-5 and J usage is TRBJ2-5; 8 nucleotides match TRBD1. Sequenced: PBMCs. DNA for the CDR3: TGTGCCAGCAGCTCTGACAGGGGAGAGACCCAGTACTTC. Protein product: CASSSDRGETQYF.